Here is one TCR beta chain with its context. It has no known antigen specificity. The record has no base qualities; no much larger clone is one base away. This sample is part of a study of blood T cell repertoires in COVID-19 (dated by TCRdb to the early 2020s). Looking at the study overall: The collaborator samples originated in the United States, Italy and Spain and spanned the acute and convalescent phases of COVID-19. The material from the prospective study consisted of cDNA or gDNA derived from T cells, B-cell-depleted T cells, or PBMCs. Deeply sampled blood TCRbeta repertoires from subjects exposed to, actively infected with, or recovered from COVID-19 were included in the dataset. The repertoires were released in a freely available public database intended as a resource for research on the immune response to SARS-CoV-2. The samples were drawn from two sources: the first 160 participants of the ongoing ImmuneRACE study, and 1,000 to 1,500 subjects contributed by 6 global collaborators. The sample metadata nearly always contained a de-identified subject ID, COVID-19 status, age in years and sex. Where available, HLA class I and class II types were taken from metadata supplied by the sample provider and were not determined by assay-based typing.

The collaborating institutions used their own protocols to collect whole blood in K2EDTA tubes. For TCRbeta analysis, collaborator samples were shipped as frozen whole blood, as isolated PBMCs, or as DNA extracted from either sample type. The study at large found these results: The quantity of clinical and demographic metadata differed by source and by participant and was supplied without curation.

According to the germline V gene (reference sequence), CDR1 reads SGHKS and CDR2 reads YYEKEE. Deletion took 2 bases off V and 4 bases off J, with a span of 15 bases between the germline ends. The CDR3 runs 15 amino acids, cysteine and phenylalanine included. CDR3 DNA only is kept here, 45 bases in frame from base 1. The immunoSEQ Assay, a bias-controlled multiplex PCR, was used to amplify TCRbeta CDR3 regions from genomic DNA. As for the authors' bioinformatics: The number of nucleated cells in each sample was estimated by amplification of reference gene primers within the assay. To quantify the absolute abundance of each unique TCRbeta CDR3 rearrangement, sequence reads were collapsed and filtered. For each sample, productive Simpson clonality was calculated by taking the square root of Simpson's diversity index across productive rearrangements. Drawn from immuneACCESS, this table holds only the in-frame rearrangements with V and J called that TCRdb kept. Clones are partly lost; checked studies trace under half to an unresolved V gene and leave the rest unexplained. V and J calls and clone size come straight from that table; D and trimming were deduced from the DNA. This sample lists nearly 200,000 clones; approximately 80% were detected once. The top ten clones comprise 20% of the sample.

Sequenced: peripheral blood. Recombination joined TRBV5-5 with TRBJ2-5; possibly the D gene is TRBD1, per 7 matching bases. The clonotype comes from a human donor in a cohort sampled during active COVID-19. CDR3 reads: CASSFLGQGGETQYF. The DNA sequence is TGTGCCAGCAGCTTCTTAGGCCAGGGGGGAGAGACCCAGTACTTC.